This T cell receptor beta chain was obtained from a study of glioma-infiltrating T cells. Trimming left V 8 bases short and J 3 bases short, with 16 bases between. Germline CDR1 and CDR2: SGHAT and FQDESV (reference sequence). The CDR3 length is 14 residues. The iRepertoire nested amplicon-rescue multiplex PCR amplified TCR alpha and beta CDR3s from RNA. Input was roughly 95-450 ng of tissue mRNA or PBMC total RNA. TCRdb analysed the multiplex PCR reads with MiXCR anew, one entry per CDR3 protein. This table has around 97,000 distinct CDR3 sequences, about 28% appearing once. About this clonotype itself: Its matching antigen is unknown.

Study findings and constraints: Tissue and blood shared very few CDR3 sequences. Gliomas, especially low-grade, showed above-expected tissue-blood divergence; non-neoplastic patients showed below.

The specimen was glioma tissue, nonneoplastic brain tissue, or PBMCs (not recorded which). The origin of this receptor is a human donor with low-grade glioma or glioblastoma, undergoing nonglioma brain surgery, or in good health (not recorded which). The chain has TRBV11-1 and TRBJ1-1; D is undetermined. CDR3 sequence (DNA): TGTGCCAGCGCCTCGACTACATTTTACACTGAAGCTTTCTTT. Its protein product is CASASTTFYTEAFF.